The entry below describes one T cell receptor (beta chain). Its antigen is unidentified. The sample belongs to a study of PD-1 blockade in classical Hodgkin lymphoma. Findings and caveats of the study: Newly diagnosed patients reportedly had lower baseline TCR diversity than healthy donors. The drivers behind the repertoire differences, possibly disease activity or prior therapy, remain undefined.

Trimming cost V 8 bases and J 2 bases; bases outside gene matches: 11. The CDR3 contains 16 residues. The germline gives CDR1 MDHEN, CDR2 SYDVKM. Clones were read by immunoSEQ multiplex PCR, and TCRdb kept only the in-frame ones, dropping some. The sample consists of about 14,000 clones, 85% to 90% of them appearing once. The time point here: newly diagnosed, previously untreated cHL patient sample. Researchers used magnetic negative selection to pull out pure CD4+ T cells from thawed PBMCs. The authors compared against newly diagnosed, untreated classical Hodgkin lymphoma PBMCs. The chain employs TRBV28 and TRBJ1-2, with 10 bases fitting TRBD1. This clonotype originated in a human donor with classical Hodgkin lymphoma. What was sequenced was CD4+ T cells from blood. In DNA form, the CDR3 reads TGTGCCAGCCTGACAGGGGGCGCTTCGCCGAACTATGGCTACACCTTC. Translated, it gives CASLTGGASPNYGYTF.